One sample yielded the 22 T cell receptor beta chains listed below, sequenced in a study of T-cell reconstitution after alpha-beta-depleted transplantation in children. Unique molecular identifiers were incorporated into the prepared TCRbeta library. A single record per CDR3 protein comes from TCRdb applying MiXCR to the PCR reads. Of more than 400,000 distinct CDR3 sequences in the sample, 43% were seen once. The specimen comprised PBMCs, sampled before TCRalphabeta/CD19-depleted stem cell transplant. These receptors were collected from a girl between 2 and 10 years old with aplastic anemia, due to receive a stem cell transplant.

CDR3 amino acids: CAWRADRGYGYTF. The CDR3 region has the DNA TGTGCCTGGAGAGCAGACAGGGGCTATGGCTACACCTTC. The chain recombines TRBV30 with TRBJ1-2; 8 bases map to TRBD1. The CDR3 length is 13 residues. The V gene end was trimmed by 3 bases and the J gene end by 4 bases; junction bases not matched to a gene: 4. CDR1 and CDR2 from the germline V gene are GTSNPN and SVGIG (reference sequence).

With regard to this clonotype: One junction end disagrees with the germline gene, perhaps due to a read error. The V and J genes are TRBV5-1 and TRBJ1-2; 7 nucleotides match TRBD1. Per germline, CDR1 SGHRS and CDR2 YFSETQ. The CDR3 consists of 15 residues. The CDR3 DNA sequence: TGCTCCAGCAGCTTGGAGGGGGCACGGGAGAATGGCTACACCTTC. This codes for CSSSLEGARENGYTF.

This clonotype came up many times. The V gene is TRBV12-3 or TRBV12-4, the J gene TRBJ2-2; D possibly corresponds to TRBD2 (5 bases). V lost 8 bases, J lost 9 bases, and 19 bases lay in between. CDR3 length equals 14 residues. The CDR3 DNA reads as TGTGCCAGCCGAGGCACTAGTAGGTTTCGGGAGCTGTTTTTT. Translated, it gives CASRGTSRFRELFF.

This chain uses TRBV7-3 with TRBJ1-1; 10 positions agree with TRBD1. J was trimmed by 8 bases and V by 5 bases; bases with no gene match: 5. Germline V lookup: CDR1 SGHTA, CDR2 FQGTGA. The CDR3 totals 13 residues. This chain's CDR3 is CASSPWTGGEAFF. CDR3 nucleotides: TGTGCCAGCAGCCCCTGGACAGGGGGGGAAGCTTTCTTT. The whole variable domain, remainder taken from reference TRBV7-3 and TRBJ1-1, is GAGVSQTPSNKVTEKGKYVELRCDPISGHTALYWYRQSLGQGPEFLIYFQGTGAADDSGLPNDRFFAVRPEGSVSTLKIQRTERGDSAVYLCASSPWTGGEAFFGQGTRLTVV.

This clonotype showed up just a few times. V gene TRBV12-3 or TRBV12-4 combines with J gene TRBJ1-1; maybe TRBD1 (5 bases). This CDR3 has 15 residues. Trimming pared 2 bases from V and 3 bases from J, leaving 13 bases between. The CDR3, as DNA: TGTGCCAGCAGTTTATATTTGGGGCCACACACTGAAGCTTTCTTT. Its protein product is CASSLYLGPHTEAFF.

This clonotype was seen a handful of times. The chain combines TRBV20-1 with TRBJ1-1; no definite D call. Germline V CDR1 and CDR2: DFQATT, SNEGSKA (reference sequence). V was pared by 3 bases and J by 1 base, with 12 bases between. The CDR3 has 14 amino acids. DNA for the CDR3: TGCAGTGCTAGTTTTGGGCGGAAGAACACTGAAGCTTTCTTT. This sequence encodes CSASFGRKNTEAFF.

The CDR3 DNA reads as TGTGCCAGCTCACCCCGGGGGGGCCATGAGCAGTACTTC. Its translation: CASSPRGGHEQYF. This chain uses TRBV18 with TRBJ2-7; 8 bases match TRBD2. Germline lookup yields CDR1 KGHSH and CDR2 LQKENI. Losses at the gene ends were 3 bases for V and 7 bases for J; bases not matched to a gene: 5. The length of the CDR3 is 13 residues.

The CDR3 region is CASSLSLGGYIQYF. The DNA of the CDR3 is TGTGCCAGCAGCTTGAGTTTGGGGGGGTACATTCAGTACTTC. V and J are TRBV5-6 and TRBJ2-4, with 7 positions matching TRBD2. V lost 1 base, J lost 8 bases, and 6 bases stayed unmatched. The CDR3 spans 14 residues. The germline gives CDR1 SGHDT, CDR2 YYEEEE.

The J gene is TRBJ1-1, the V gene TRBV19, with D maybe TRBD1 (5 bases). CDR3 length: 14 amino acids. V shed 7 bases and J shed 6 bases, with 18 bases lying between them. Looked up from germline, CDR1 is LNHDA and CDR2 is SQIVND (reference sequence). The CDR3 coding sequence is TGTGCCAGTAAGGCCCGGAGGGGAGGGGCTGAAGCTTTCTTT. Translating gives CASKARRGGAEAFF.

This clonotype appeared a few times. The V call is TRBV19, the J call TRBJ2-3, with D possibly TRBD2 on 5 matching bases. CDR1 LNHDA and CDR2 SQIVND come from the germline V gene (reference sequence). V gave up 4 bases and J gave up 0 bases, with 11 bases separating them. The CDR3 contains 15 residues. The CDR3, as DNA: TGTGCCAGTAGTAGGCAGACTACTAGCACAGATACGCAGTATTTT. Protein product: CASSRQTTSTDTQYF. The full variable domain, completed using reference TRBV19 and TRBJ2-3, is DGGITQSPKYLFRKEGQNVTLSCEQNLNHDAMYWYRQDPGQGLRLIYYSQIVNDFQKGDIAEGYSVSREKKESFPLTVTSAQKNPTAFYLCASSRQTTSTDTQYFGPGTRLTVL.

In regard to this clonotype: Just one base apart from a much larger clone, this may be a read error. The chain carries TRBV5-1 and TRBJ2-5; D remains ambiguous. Trimming stripped 1 base from V and 0 bases from J, with 7 bases between. Per germline, CDR1 SGHRS and CDR2 YFSETQ. The CDR3 is made up of 14 amino acids. The CDR3: CASSLSPNQETQYF. The CDR3 DNA follows: TGCGCCAGCAGCTTGTCCCCCAACCAAGAGACCCAGTACTTC.

This clonotype was seen repeatedly, ten times or more. The rearrangement links TRBV5-1 to TRBJ2-2; perhaps D is TRBD1 or TRBD2 (5 bases each). Deletions cut 1 base from V and 7 bases from J, with 14 bases between. There are 15 residues in the CDR3. CDR1 is SGHRS and CDR2 is YFSETQ in the germline V gene. CDR3 region: CASSLWDRLSGELFF. CDR3 coding DNA: TGCGCCAGCAGCTTGTGGGACCGTTTAAGCGGGGAGCTGTTTTTT.

This clonotype was seen ten or more times. The J gene is TRBJ1-6, the V gene TRBV3-1; D perhaps matches TRBD1 (6 bases). The CDR3 is 14 amino acids. V was pared by 4 bases and J by 7 bases, with 11 bases between. Germline loops: CDR1 LGHDT, CDR2 YNNKEL (reference sequence). DNA for the CDR3: TGTGCCAGCAGCCCTTTGCAGGGGAATTCACCCCTCCACTTT. Protein product: CASSPLQGNSPLHF. The complete variable domain, with remaining parts taken from reference TRBV3-1 and TRBJ1-6, reads DTAVSQTPKYLVTQMGNDKSIKCEQNLGHDTMYWYKQDSKKFLKIMFSYNNKELIINETVPNRFSPKSPDKAHLNLHINSLELGDSAVYFCASSPLQGNSPLHFGNGTRLTVT.

This clonotype is a singleton in its sample. V usage is TRBV15 and J usage is TRBJ2-3; D is unresolved. Trimming took off 2 bases at V and 4 bases at J, with 10 bases between the two ends. The CDR3 covers 14 residues. Germline V lookup: CDR1 LNHNV, CDR2 YYDKDF (reference sequence). The CDR3 nucleotides are TGTGCCACCAGCAGAAGACCTGCCCCAGATACGCAGTATTTT. This encodes CATSRRPAPDTQYF.

This clonotype showed up many times. The chain is built from TRBV5-1 and TRBJ2-1; the D gene is possibly TRBD2 (5 bases). The CDR3 sequence is 15 residues long. CDR1 SGHRS and CDR2 YFSETQ come from the germline V gene. V was pared by 2 bases and J by 0 bases, with 9 bases between. For the CDR3, the DNA is TGCGCCAGCAGCTTAATTACTAGCTCCTACAATGAGCAGTTCTTC. It codes for CASSLITSSYNEQFF.

The gene calls are TRBV6-1 and TRBJ2-5, with TRBD2 matching over 16 bases. J gave up 3 bases and V 6 bases, and 7 bases lay outside the gene matches. Germline-derived CDR1 and CDR2 are MNHNS and SASEGT. The CDR3 loop spans 17 amino acids. CDR3 nucleotide sequence: TGTGCCAGCAGACTAACCGGGACTAGCGGGAGGGAAGAGACCCAGTACTTC. It translates to CASRLTGTSGREETQYF.

This clonotype was seen only a few times. The chain has TRBV7-2 and TRBJ2-1; D is perhaps TRBD1 (5 bases). Germline CDR1 and CDR2: SGHTA and FQGNSA. This CDR3 is 14 amino acids long. The germline V and J ends were trimmed by 0 bases and 4 bases, with 7 bases remaining between them. The CDR3 loop reads CASSLAPGYNEQFF. Here the CDR3 DNA reads TGTGCCAGCAGCTTAGCGCCAGGGTACAATGAGCAGTTCTTC.

The chain is built from TRBV15 and TRBJ2-1, with 13 bases identical to TRBD2. V dropped 0 bases and J dropped 4; count of bases not matched to a gene: 3. The CDR3 spans 17 residues. Per the germline V gene, CDR1 is LNHNV and CDR2 is YYDKDF (reference sequence). The CDR3 nucleotides read TGTGCCACCAGCAGAGATCGGGGACTAGCGGGATACAATGAGCAGTTCTTC. Its translation: CATSRDRGLAGYNEQFF.

The chain recombines TRBV20-1 with TRBJ1-5; possible D gene TRBD1, 6 bases. Germline assignment: CDR1 DFQATT and CDR2 SNEGSKA (reference sequence). This CDR3 has 14 amino acids. Deletions cut 6 bases from V and 5 bases from J, with 17 bases between. The CDR3 nucleotides are TGCAGTGCCACCCCGCGGGGGCCCTATCAGCCCCAGCATTTT. This sequence encodes CSATPRGPYQPQHF.

CDR3: CASSFEGGNEQFF. CDR3 DNA sequence: TGTGCCAGCAGCTTTGAGGGAGGCAATGAGCAGTTCTTC. V gene TRBV5-4 combines with J gene TRBJ2-1; a possible D gene is TRBD2 (6 bases). Germline assignment: CDR1 SGHNT and CDR2 YYREEE (reference sequence). The CDR3 is made up of 13 amino acids. V lost 2 bases and J lost 6, with 9 bases in between.

As for this clonotype: Relative to the germline gene, one junction end is altered; a read error may explain this. V and J are TRBV6-6 and TRBJ2-7, with 11 bases that match TRBD2. The CDR3 is 12 amino acids. The germline V gene has CDR1 MNHNY and CDR2 SVGAGI (reference sequence). The CDR3 spells CASRVAGGPVGF. CDR3 sequence (DNA): TGTGCCAGCAGAGTAGCGGGGGGGCCGGTTGGCTTC.

This clonotype was detected many times. The rearrangement uses TRBV5-1 and TRBJ2-7; possible D gene TRBD1, 5 bases. V was pared by 0 bases and J by 7 bases, with 5 bases between. This CDR3 is 11 amino acids long. The germline CDR1 and CDR2 sequences are SGHRS and YFSETQ. CDR3 coding DNA: TGCGCCAGCAGCTTGGGACAGGAGCAGTACTTC. The encoded protein is CASSLGQEQYF.